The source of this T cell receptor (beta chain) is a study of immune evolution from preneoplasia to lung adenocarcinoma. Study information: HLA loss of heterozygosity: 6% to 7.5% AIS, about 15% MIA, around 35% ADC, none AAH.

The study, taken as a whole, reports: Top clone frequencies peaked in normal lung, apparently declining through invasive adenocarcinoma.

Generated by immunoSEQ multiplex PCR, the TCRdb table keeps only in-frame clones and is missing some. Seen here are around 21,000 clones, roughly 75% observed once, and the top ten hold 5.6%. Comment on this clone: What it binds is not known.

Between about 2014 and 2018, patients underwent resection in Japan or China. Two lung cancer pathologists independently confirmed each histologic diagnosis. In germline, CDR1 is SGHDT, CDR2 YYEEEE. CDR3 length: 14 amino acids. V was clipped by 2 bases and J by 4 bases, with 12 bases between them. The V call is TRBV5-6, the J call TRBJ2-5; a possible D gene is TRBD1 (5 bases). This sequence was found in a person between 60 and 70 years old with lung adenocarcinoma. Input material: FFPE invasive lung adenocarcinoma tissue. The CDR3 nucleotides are TGTGCCAGCAGCTTCAGGGTCGTAGTAGAGACCCAGTACTTC. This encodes CASSFRVVVETQYF.